This TCR beta chain was sequenced during a study of T cell repertoires in ileal Crohn's disease. About the study: Patients had a median approximately 7.5-year disease duration, and about 36% were active smokers. All patients had surgery for stricturing (61%) or penetrating (around 39%) disease. Study observations and caveats: Active smokers at surgery had more clonal expansions than non-smokers.

To note about this clone: What it binds is not known.

Time point meaning: neoterminal ileum biopsy at postoperative endoscopy, about 6 months after surgery. V was trimmed by 2 bases and J by 7 bases, leaving 8 bases between them. Germline V gene sequence: CDR1 SEHNR, CDR2 FQNEAQ (reference sequence). The CDR3 is 13 amino acids. The repertoire was sequenced with immunoSEQ multiplex PCR; TCRdb's copy has only in-frame clones and lacks some. Found here are about 10,000 clones, 79% of them singletons; the top ten hold about 20%. The sequenced sample was ileal tissue. The clonotype originates from an adult with Crohn's disease. The chain has TRBV7-9 and TRBJ2-2; a weak D match, TRBD1 (5 bases). Here the CDR3 DNA reads TGTGCCAGCAGCTTAATCACAGGCGGGGAGCTGTTTTTT. Translation: CASSLITGGELFF. Complete variable domain (other parts from reference TRBV7-9 and TRBJ2-2): DTGVSQNPRHKITKRGQNVTFRCDPISEHNRLYWYRQTLGQGPEFLTYFQNEAQLEKSRLLSDRFSAERPKGSFSTLEIQRTEQGDSAMYLCASSLITGGELFFGEGSRLTVL.